This TCR beta chain was observed in a study of cytomegalovirus exposure and HLA in healthy donors. Comments on this clone: Its antigen is undetermined.

The CDR3 is made up of 11 amino acids. With 4 bases removed from V and 6 bases from J, the gap between germline ends came to 8 bases. Germline V gives CDR1 DFQATT, CDR2 SNEGSKA (reference sequence). Study conclusions and caveats: Among donors in an Asian-associated ancestry cluster, a later analysis reportedly found fewer N-insertions than the roughly 670-donor mean.

The PCR used 60 Vbeta and 13 Jbeta primers. The protocol was immunoSEQ multiplex PCR, while the TCRdb copy is restricted to in-frame clones and leaves out a portion. The sample shows 75,000 to 95,000 clones, less than 80% of them seen only once. The sequence was obtained from a woman in her 50s in good health and CMV-seropositive. Sequenced sample: PBMCs. This chain joins TRBV20-1 and TRBJ2-3; no definite D call. Here the CDR3 DNA reads TGCAGTGCTACCCGCCGGGATACGCAGTATTTT. Translation: CSATRRDTQYF.